Each of the 7 T cell receptor beta chains below was sequenced from the same sample in a study of vaccination and CD4 T cells after COVID-19. At the Johns Hopkins FTIC core, DNA taken from cultured CD4+ T cells was sequenced by way of the Oncomine TCR Beta short-read assay. TCRdb re-called the PCR reads through MiXCR, storing one row per CDR3 protein. The sample shows roughly 2,200 distinct CDR3 sequences, about a sixth of them seen only once. Described treatment: approximately 11-day PBMC culture with coronavirus spike peptide pools or control peptides (ViraFEST assay). Harvesting of the unexposed donor's CD4+ T cells predated the COVID-19 pandemic (2011-2018). Their antigens are not known. Material: CD4+ T cells from blood, cultured in vitro. All receptors derive from a human donor in good health.

This clonotype was seen a few times. The chain is built from TRBV7-3 and TRBJ2-7, with 8 bases matching TRBD2. The V gene's germline CDR1 is SGHTA and CDR2 FQGTGA. V was clipped by 5 bases and J by 4 bases; unmatched bases: 10. The CDR3 is 15 amino acids. CDR3 nucleotide sequence: TGTGCCAGCAGCCCCGGCGGGGGGCGCGGGTACGAGCAGTACTTC. Amino acid sequence: CASSPGGGRGYEQYF.

The CDR3 here is CASSLPGYGYTF. The CDR3 DNA sequence: TGCGCCAGCAGCTTGCCGGGCTATGGCTACACCTTC. This chain links TRBV5-1 with TRBJ1-2; the D is unclear. The V end lost 1 base, the J end lost 4 bases, and 5 bases lay between the germline ends. The CDR3 is 12 residues long. Germline lookup yields CDR1 SGHRS and CDR2 YFSETQ.

The chain carries TRBV18 and TRBJ2-4; D possibly corresponds to TRBD1 (5 bases). Per the germline V gene, CDR1 is KGHSH and CDR2 is LQKENI. The V end lost 5 bases, the J end lost 6 bases, and 11 bases lay between the germline ends. The CDR3 length is 13 residues. CDR3 bases: TGTGCCAGCTCATTCTCCCAGGGAAACATTCAGTACTTC. Its protein is CASSFSQGNIQYF.

This clonotype is medium-sized within its sample. The rearrangement joins TRBV7-2 to TRBJ1-1, with a weak D call TRBD1 (5 bases). There are 14 residues in the CDR3. The germline V gene encodes CDR1 SGHTA and CDR2 FQGNSA. Trimming removed 8 bases at V and 6 bases at J, with 19 bases between. As DNA, the CDR3 is TGTGCCAGCTCGAGCAGGGCGGAATCCCCTGAAGCTTTCTTT. Its protein is CASSSRAESPEAFF. The full variable domain, rest sourced from reference TRBV7-2 and TRBJ1-1, is GAGVSQSPSNKVTEKGKDVELRCDPISGHTALYWYRQSLGQGLEFLIYFQGNSAPDKSGLPSDRFSAERTGGSVSTLTIQRTQQEDSAVYLCASSSRAESPEAFFGQGTRLTVV.

This chain uses TRBV5-1 with TRBJ1-5, with D possibly matching TRBD1 (5 bases). V shed 4 bases and J shed 7 bases, with 21 bases lying between them. This CDR3 contains 16 residues. Germline-derived CDR1 and CDR2 are SGHRS and YFSETQ. CDR3: CASSPDPGGSGQPQHF. CDR3 nucleotides: TGCGCCAGCAGCCCAGACCCGGGGGGATCGGGGCAGCCCCAGCATTTT.

The chain carries TRBV12-3 or TRBV12-4 and TRBJ2-4; 7 nucleotides align to TRBD1. The trim removed 2 bases at V and 3 bases at J, leaving 4 bases unmatched. The CDR3 is 15 amino acids. The DNA of the CDR3 is TGTGCCAGCAGTTTATCGTCAGGGGGCAAAAACATTCAGTACTTC. This sequence encodes CASSLSSGGKNIQYF.

This clonotype was detected a few times. This chain uses TRBV20-1 with TRBJ2-1; 9 positions agree with TRBD2. This CDR3 comprises 16 residues. CDR1 is DFQATT and CDR2 is SNEGSKA in the germline V gene (reference sequence). The V gene end was trimmed by 3 bases and the J gene end by 6 bases; junction bases not matched to a gene: 12. DNA for the CDR3: TGCAGTGCTAGCCCCCTCGTAGCGGGAGTTCGCAATGAGCAGTTCTTC. Translation: CSASPLVAGVRNEQFF.